This TCR beta chain was retrieved from a study of blood T cell repertoires in COVID-19. Across the study: Italy, Spain and the United States were the sources of the convalescent and acute COVID-19 samples. T cells, B-cell-depleted T cells, or PBMCs supplied cDNA or gDNA.

This CDR3 region has 15 residues. V lost 3 bases, J lost 6 bases, and 9 bases stayed unmatched. The germline gives CDR1 MGHRA, CDR2 YSYEKL. Per the authors' pipeline: Amplification with reference gene primers provided the estimates of nucleated cell counts. The protocol was immunoSEQ multiplex PCR, while the TCRdb copy is restricted to in-frame clones and leaves out a portion. V, J and clone size are those of that table, while D and trimming were read from the DNA. The repertoire includes some 200,000 clones, approximately 87% of them detected once, and roughly 3.6% sits in the top ten. The sequence came from a man between 18 and 35 years old with active or convalescent COVID-19. J is TRBJ2-7 and V is TRBV4-1, with 9 bases matching TRBD1. The material sequenced was peripheral blood. CDR3 residues: CASSQSPGQGLEQYF. DNA of the CDR3: TGCGCCAGCAGCCAGTCTCCGGGACAGGGACTCGAGCAGTACTTC.